The 12 T cell receptor beta chains below were found in one sample sequenced in a study of PD-1 blockade in classical Hodgkin lymphoma. In every patient, relapse followed autologous stem cell transplantation, while exposure to brentuximab vedotin differed. The data were produced by immunoSEQ multiplex PCR, yet TCRdb's version contains in-frame clones alone and is incomplete. The sample includes around 99,000 clones, roughly 76% seen only once; the top ten take 16%. The input for sequencing was peripheral blood mononuclear cells (PBMCs), taken before the second cycle of nivolumab. These TCRs come from a human donor with classical Hodgkin lymphoma.

The chain joins TRBV10-1 to TRBJ2-7, with TRBD2 matching 9 bases. The CDR3 has 15 residues. The V gene's germline CDR1 is WNHNN and CDR2 SYGVQD (reference sequence). J gave up 2 bases and V 3 bases, and 5 bases lay outside the gene matches. Written as DNA, the CDR3 is TGCGCCAGCAGTGATAAGCGGGAGGCCACCTACGAGCAGTACTTC. Amino acid sequence: CASSDKREATYEQYF.

Here the CDR3 DNA reads TGTGCCAGCTCACCTTCGGGACTTACCACAGATACGCAGTATTTT. It translates to CASSPSGLTTDTQYF. The chain uses TRBV18 and TRBJ2-3, with D possibly being TRBD2 (6 bases). Looked up from germline, CDR1 is KGHSH and CDR2 is LQKENI. The CDR3 extends over 15 amino acids. The ends were cut back, 3 bases at V and 2 bases at J, with 12 bases in the middle.

This clone was observed a handful of times. The gene calls are TRBV10-3 and TRBJ1-5; perhaps TRBD1 as D (5 bases). Germline CDR1 is ENHRY and CDR2 is SYGVKD. The CDR3 runs 13 residues. Trimming stripped 4 bases from V and 3 bases from J, with 7 bases between. The CDR3 is CAISGGDNQPQHF. In DNA, the CDR3 is TGTGCCATCAGTGGGGGGGACAATCAGCCCCAGCATTTT.

J is TRBJ2-7 and V is TRBV7-2; TRBD2 matches at 10 bases. The germline V gene has CDR1 SGHTA and CDR2 FQGNSA. The CDR3 covers 15 residues. V lost 0 bases to trimming and J lost 6 bases; unmatched junction nucleotides: 5. The CDR3 region has the DNA TGTGCCAGCAGCTTAGCCCTAGCGGGAGCTCCCGAGCAGTACTTC. Encoded protein: CASSLALAGAPEQYF.

CDR3 amino acids: CASKETFSNQPQHF. CDR3 nucleotides: TGTGCCAGCAAGGAGACATTTAGCAATCAGCCCCAGCATTTT. The chain combines TRBV5-5 with TRBJ1-5, with D unclear. The CDR3 runs to 14 residues. CDR1 and CDR2 from the germline V gene are SGHKS and YYEKEE (reference sequence). The ends were cut back, 6 bases at V and 0 bases at J, with 10 bases in the middle.

The chain combines TRBV9 with TRBJ2-5; D perhaps matches TRBD2 (6 bases). The CDR3 is 13 residues long. CDR1 is SGDLS and CDR2 is YYNGEE in the germline V gene. V lost 3 bases, J lost 5 bases, and 11 bases lay in between. The CDR3 loop is CASSASDLETQYF. CDR3 DNA: TGTGCCAGCAGCGCTAGCGATTTGGAGACCCAGTACTTC.

This clone was counted between two and nine times. The rearrangement joins TRBV2 to TRBJ2-3, with no clear D. Per the germline V gene, CDR1 is SNHLY and CDR2 is FYNNEI. The CDR3 sequence is 12 residues long. The germline V and J ends were trimmed by 2 bases and 4 bases, with 4 bases remaining between them. This CDR3 reads CASSENSDTQYF. CDR3 sequence (DNA): TGTGCCAGCAGTGAAAACTCAGATACGCAGTATTTT.

The genes are TRBV30 and TRBJ2-3, with D possibly being TRBD2 (5 bases). The CDR3 covers 13 residues. The germline gives CDR1 GTSNPN, CDR2 SVGIG (reference sequence). Deletions cut 3 bases from V and 2 bases from J, with 9 bases between. The chain's CDR3 is CAWSPGYTDTQYF. The CDR3 nucleotides read TGTGCCTGGAGCCCGGGATACACAGATACGCAGTATTTT.

V is TRBV14 and J is TRBJ2-3; tentative D call: TRBD1 (5 bases). The CDR3 spans 15 residues. Germline V gives CDR1 SGHDN, CDR2 FVKESK. V dropped 3 bases and J dropped 2 bases, with 12 bases sitting between them. This CDR3 reads CASSQRQRNTDTQYF. The CDR3 DNA is TGTGCCAGCAGCCAGAGACAGCGAAACACAGATACGCAGTATTTT.

Concerning this clone itself: Additional DNA sequences in this sample encode the identical CDR3. This chain uses TRBV28 with TRBJ1-2; no firm D call. Trimming left V 2 bases short and J 5 bases short, with 6 bases between. Germline V gene lookup returns CDR1 MDHEN and CDR2 SYDVKM. This CDR3 contains 12 residues. The CDR3 DNA reads TGTGCCAGCAGTTTAGGAGGTTATGGCTACACCTTC. It translates to CASSLGGYGYTF.

CDR3: CASSFSGSRWEQYF. The CDR3 DNA follows: TGTGCCAGCAGCTTTAGCGGGTCTAGGTGGGAGCAGTACTTC. The chain recombines TRBV5-5 with TRBJ2-7, with 7 bases lining up with TRBD2. The J segment lost 7 bases and the V segment lost 2 bases, leaving 9 bases of the junction unmatched. This CDR3 region has 14 residues. The germline V gene encodes CDR1 SGHKS and CDR2 YYEKEE (reference sequence).

The chain has TRBV10-3 and TRBJ2-7, with D perhaps TRBD1 or TRBD2 (6 bases each). This CDR3 has 14 residues. Between the trimmed V and J ends, which lost 1 base and 9 bases, there was a span of 16 bases. Germline V gene lookup returns CDR1 ENHRY and CDR2 SYGVKD. The CDR3 region has the DNA TGTGCCATCAGTGAGTACCCAACAGGGACTTCGCAGTACTTC. Its protein product is CAISEYPTGTSQYF.